The entry below gives a single TCR beta chain sequence along with its context. Its antigen is not known. This sample was included in a study of graft-versus-host responses after intestinal transplantation. Overall study: Every one of the recipients received anti-thymocyte globulin induction and afterwards took tacrolimus and steroids for 3 to 4 years.

This CDR3 has 17 amino acids. CDR1 MDHEN and CDR2 SYDVKM come from the germline V gene. V was shortened by 3 bases and J by 2 bases, with 17 bases between the two germline ends. General study findings and limits: An association linked early post-transplant HvG declines with peak circulating GvH clone levels. Where graft-donor T cell macrochimerism was present, patients had high graft-versus-host to host-versus-graft clonal ratios in allografts.

Sequenced by immunoSEQ multiplex PCR; TCRdb stores in-frame clones only, minus some. The sample contains 85,000 to 100,000 clones, 91% of which appear only once. The rearrangement uses TRBV28 and TRBJ1-5, with D uncertain. This clonotype was obtained from a human donor who was the organ donor for an intestinal transplant. The specimen was unstimulated CD4+ T cells sorted from spleen or lymph node cells, collected before transplant. The CDR3 loop reads CASSFGWGQRGNQPQHF. The CDR3 region has the DNA TGTGCCAGCAGTTTTGGGTGGGGTCAGAGGGGCAATCAGCCCCAGCATTTT.